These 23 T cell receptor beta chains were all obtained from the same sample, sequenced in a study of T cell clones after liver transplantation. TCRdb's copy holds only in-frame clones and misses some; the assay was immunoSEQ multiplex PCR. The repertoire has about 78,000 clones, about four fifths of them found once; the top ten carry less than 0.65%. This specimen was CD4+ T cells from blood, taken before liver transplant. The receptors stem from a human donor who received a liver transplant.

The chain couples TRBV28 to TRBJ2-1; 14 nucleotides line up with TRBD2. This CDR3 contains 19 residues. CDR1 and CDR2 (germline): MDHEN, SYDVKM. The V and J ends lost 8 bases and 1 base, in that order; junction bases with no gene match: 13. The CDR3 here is CASALVGLAGGGSYNEQFF. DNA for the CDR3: TGTGCCAGCGCCCTAGTCGGACTAGCGGGAGGAGGGTCCTACAATGAGCAGTTCTTC. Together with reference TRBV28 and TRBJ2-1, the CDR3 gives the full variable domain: DVKVTQSSRYLVKRTGEKVFLECVQDMDHENMFWYRQDPGLGLRLIYFSYDVKMKEKGDIPEGYSVSREKKERFSLILESASTNQTSMYLCASALVGLAGGGSYNEQFFGPGTRLTVL.

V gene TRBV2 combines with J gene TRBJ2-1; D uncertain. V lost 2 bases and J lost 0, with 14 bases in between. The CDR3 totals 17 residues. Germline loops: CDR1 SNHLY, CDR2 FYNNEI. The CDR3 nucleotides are TGTGCCAGCAGTGAAAGGAGCCTGCCGAGCTCCTACAATGAGCAGTTCTTC. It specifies CASSERSLPSSYNEQFF.

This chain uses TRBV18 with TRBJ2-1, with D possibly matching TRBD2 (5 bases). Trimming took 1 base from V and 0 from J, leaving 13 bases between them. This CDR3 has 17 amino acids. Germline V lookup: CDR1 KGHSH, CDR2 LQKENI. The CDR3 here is CASSPQSGIGSYNEQFF. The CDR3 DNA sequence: TGTGCCAGCTCACCACAGTCGGGGATCGGCTCCTACAATGAGCAGTTCTTC.

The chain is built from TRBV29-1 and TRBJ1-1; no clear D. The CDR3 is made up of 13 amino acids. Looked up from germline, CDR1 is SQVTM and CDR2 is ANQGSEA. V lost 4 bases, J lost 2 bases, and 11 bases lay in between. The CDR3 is CSVGEQLNTEAFF. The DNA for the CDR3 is TGCAGCGTTGGGGAGCAGTTAAACACTGAAGCTTTCTTT.

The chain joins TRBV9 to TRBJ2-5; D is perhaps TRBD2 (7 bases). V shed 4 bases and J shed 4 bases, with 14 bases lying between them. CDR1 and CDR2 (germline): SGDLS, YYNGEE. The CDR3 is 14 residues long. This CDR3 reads CASSQRGGGETQYF. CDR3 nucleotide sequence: TGTGCCAGCAGCCAGAGAGGGGGGGGAGAGACCCAGTACTTC. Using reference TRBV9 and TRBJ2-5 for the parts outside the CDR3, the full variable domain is DSGVTQTPKHLITATGQRVTLRCSPRSGDLSVYWYQQSLDQGLQFLIQYYNGEERAKGNILERFSAQQFPDLHSELNLSSLELGDSALYFCASSQRGGGETQYFGPGTRLLVL.

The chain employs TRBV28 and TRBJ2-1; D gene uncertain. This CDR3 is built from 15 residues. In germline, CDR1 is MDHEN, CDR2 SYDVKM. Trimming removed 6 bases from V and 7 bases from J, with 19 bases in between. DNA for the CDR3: TGTGCCAGCAGCCCAAGGGCCCTTGCAAAAAATGAGCAGTTCTTC. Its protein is CASSPRALAKNEQFF.

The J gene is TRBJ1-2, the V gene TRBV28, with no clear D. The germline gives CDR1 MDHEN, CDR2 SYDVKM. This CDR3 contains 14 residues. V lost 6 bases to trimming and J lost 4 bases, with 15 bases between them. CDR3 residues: CASSPTAVVYGYTF. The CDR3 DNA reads TGTGCCAGCAGCCCTACCGCGGTTGTCTATGGCTACACCTTC.

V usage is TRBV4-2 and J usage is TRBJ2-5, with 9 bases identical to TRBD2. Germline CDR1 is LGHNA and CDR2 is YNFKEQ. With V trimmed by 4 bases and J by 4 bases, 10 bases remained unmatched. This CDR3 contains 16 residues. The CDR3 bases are TGTGCCAGCAGCCCACAACCCGGGACTAGCAGAGAGACCCAGTACTTC. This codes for CASSPQPGTSRETQYF.

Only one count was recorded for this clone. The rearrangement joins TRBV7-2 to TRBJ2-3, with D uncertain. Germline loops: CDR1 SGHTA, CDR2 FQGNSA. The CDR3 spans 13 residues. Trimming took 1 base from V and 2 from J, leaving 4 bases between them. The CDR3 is CASSLVPTDTQYF. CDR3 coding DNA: TGTGCCAGCAGCTTAGTGCCCACAGATACGCAGTATTTT. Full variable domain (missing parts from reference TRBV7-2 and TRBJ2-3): GAGVSQSPSNKVTEKGKDVELRCDPISGHTALYWYRQSLGQGLEFLIYFQGNSAPDKSGLPSDRFSAERTGGSVSTLTIQRTQQEDSAVYLCASSLVPTDTQYFGPGTRLTVL.

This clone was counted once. CDR3 nucleotide sequence: TGTGCCAGCACAGAGACAGGGGGCCGCAGGAAGACCCAGTACTTC. Amino acid sequence: CASTETGGRRKTQYF. The genes are TRBV28 and TRBJ2-5; 10 bases agree with TRBD1. Germline loops: CDR1 MDHEN, CDR2 SYDVKM. V lost 7 bases, J lost 6 bases, and 11 bases stayed unmatched. This CDR3 contains 15 residues.

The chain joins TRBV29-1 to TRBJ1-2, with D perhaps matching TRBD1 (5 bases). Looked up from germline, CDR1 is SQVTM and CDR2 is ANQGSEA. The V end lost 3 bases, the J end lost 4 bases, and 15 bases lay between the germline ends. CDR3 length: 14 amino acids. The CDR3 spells CSVDGGVYGYGYTF. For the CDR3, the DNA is TGCAGCGTTGATGGGGGGGTCTACGGCTATGGCTACACCTTC.

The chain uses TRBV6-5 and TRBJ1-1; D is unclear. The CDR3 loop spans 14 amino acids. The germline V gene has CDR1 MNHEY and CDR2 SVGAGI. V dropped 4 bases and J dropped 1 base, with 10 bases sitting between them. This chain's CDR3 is CASSSSGKNTEAFF. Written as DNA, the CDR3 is TGTGCCAGCAGTTCCTCGGGGAAGAACACTGAAGCTTTCTTT.

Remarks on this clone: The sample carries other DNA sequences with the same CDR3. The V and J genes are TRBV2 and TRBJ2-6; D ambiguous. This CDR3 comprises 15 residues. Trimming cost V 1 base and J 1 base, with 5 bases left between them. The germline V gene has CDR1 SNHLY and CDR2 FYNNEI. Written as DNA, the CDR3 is TGTGCCAGCAGTGAAGAAGGGTCTGGGGCCAACGTCCTGACTTTC. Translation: CASSEEGSGANVLTF.

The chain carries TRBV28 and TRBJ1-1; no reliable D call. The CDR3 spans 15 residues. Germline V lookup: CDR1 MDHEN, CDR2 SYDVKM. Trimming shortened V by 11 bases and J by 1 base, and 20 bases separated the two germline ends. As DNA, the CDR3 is TGTGCCGCTCACCGTGCACAACAAGGGAACACTGAAGCTTTCTTT. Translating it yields CAAHRAQQGNTEAFF.

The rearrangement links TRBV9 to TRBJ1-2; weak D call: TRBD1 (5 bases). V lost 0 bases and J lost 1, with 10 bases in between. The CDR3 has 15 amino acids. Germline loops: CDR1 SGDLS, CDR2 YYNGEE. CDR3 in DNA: TGTGCCAGCAGCGTAGGGGGCAACGGTAACTATGGCTACACCTTC. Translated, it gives CASSVGGNGNYGYTF.

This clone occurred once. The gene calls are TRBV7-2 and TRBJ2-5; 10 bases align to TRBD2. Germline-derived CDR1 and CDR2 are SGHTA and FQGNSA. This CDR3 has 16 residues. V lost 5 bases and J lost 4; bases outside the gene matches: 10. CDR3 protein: CASSSTSLAGVETQYF. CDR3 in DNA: TGTGCCAGCAGCAGCACAAGCCTAGCGGGAGTAGAGACCCAGTACTTC.

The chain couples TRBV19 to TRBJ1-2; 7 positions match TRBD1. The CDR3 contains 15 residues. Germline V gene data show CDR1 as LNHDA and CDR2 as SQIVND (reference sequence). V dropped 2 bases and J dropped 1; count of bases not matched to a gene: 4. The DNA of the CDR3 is TGTGCCAGTAGTATACCCGGGACAGATAACTATGGCTACACCTTC. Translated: CASSIPGTDNYGYTF.

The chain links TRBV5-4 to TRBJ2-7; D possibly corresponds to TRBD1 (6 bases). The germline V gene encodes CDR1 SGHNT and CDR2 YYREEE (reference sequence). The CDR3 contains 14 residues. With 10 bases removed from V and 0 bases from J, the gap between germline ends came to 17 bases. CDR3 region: CAAGRDISSYEQYF. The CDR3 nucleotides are TGTGCCGCCGGTCGGGACATAAGCTCCTACGAGCAGTACTTC. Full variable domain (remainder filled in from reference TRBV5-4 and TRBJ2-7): ETGVTQSPTHLIKTRGQQVTLRCSSQSGHNTVSWYQQALGQGPQFIFQYYREEENGRGNFPPRFSGLQFPNYSSELNVNALELDDSALYLCAAGRDISSYEQYFGPGTRLTVT.

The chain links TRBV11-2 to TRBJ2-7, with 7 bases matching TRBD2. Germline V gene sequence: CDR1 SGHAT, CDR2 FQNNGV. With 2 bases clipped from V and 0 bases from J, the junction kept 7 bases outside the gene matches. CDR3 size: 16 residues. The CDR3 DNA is TGTGCCAGCAGCTTACGAGAAGCGGGAAGCTCCTACGAGCAGTACTTC. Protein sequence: CASSLREAGSSYEQYF.

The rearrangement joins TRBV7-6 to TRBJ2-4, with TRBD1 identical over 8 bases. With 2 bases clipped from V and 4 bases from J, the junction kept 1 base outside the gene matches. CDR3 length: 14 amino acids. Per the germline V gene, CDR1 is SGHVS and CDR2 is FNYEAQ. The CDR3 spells CASSLRQGKNIQYF. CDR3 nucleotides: TGTGCCAGCAGCTTAAGACAGGGGAAAAACATTCAGTACTTC.

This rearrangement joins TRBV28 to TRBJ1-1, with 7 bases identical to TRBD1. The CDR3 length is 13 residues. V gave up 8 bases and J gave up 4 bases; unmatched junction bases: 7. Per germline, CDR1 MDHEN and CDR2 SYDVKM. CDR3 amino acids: CASLRQGSTEAFF. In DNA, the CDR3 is TGTGCCAGCCTTAGACAGGGAAGCACTGAAGCTTTCTTT.

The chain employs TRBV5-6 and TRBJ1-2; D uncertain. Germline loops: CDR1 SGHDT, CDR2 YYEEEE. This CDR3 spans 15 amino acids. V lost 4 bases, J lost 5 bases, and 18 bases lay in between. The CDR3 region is CASSADGRAIYGYTF. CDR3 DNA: TGTGCCAGCAGCGCGGATGGGAGGGCAATATATGGCTACACCTTC.

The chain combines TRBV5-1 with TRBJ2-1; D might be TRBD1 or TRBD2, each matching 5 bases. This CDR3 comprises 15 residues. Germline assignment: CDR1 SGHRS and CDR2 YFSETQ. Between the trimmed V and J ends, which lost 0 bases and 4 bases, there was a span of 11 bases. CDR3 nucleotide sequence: TGCGCCAGCAGCTTGGGAGGGGTACGGTACAATGAGCAGTTCTTC. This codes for CASSLGGVRYNEQFF. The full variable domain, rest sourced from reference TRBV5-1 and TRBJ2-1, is KAGVTQTPRYLIKTRGQQVTLSCSPISGHRSVSWYQQTPGQGLQFLFEYFSETQRNKGNFPGRFSGRQFSNSRSEMNVSTLELGDSALYLCASSLGGVRYNEQFFGPGTRLTVL.